The 32 T cell receptor beta chains below were found in one sample sequenced in a study of T cell responses to AZD1222 COVID-19 vaccine. Here immunoSEQ multiplex PCR was the method, and the copy in TCRdb shows in-frame clones only, minus some. The sample consists of about 95,000 clones, approximately 88% of them appearing once. Sequences were derived from peripheral blood, sampled on day 0 of AZD1222 vaccination. These receptors were taken from an adult in good health.

The V and J genes are TRBV29-1 and TRBJ1-2; weak D call: TRBD1 (6 bases). Germline CDR1 and CDR2: SQVTM and ANQGSEA. V gave up 1 base and J gave up 1 base, with 7 bases separating them. CDR3 size: 13 residues. This CDR3 reads CSVEAGDNYGYTF. CDR3 nucleotide sequence: TGCAGCGTTGAAGCAGGGGATAACTATGGCTACACCTTC.

The chain uses TRBV27 and TRBJ1-5; 7 nucleotides line up with TRBD1. J lost 0 bases, V lost 5 bases, and 4 bases had no gene match. The CDR3 spans 15 residues. Germline CDR1 MNHEY, CDR2 SMNVEV (reference sequence). The CDR3 nucleotides read TGTGCCAGCAGTATCTACAGGGGTAGCAATCAGCCCCAGCATTTT. Its translation is CASSIYRGSNQPQHF.

The V call is TRBV6-1, the J call TRBJ2-1; D is unclear. Germline-derived CDR1 and CDR2 are MNHNS and SASEGT. The V end was cut by 2 bases, the J end by 4 bases, with 12 bases between. CDR3 length: 15 amino acids. Written as DNA, the CDR3 is TGTGCCAGCAGTGAACGGGCCCTGGGGTACAATGAGCAGTTCTTC. It encodes CASSERALGYNEQFF.

The gene calls are TRBV5-1 and TRBJ1-1; possible D gene TRBD1, 6 bases. Germline V lookup: CDR1 SGHRS, CDR2 YFSETQ. The CDR3 extends over 17 amino acids. V was cut by 1 base and J by 1 base, with 17 bases left in between. The CDR3 nucleotides read TGCGCCAGCAGCTTGAGGGGGGTGGGTGGCGCGAACACTGAAGCTTTCTTT. It codes for CASSLRGVGGANTEAFF.

The CDR3 region is CASSLTTGMGVPPGYTF. The CDR3 DNA sequence: TGTGCCAGCTCACTCACCACGGGGATGGGGGTCCCCCCGGGCTACACCTTC. The gene calls are TRBV18 and TRBJ1-2; D is perhaps TRBD1 (5 bases). From germline, CDR1 is KGHSH and CDR2 LQKENI. There are 17 residues in the CDR3. V shed 4 bases and J shed 8 bases, with 26 bases lying between them.

V is TRBV19 and J is TRBJ1-2; no reliable D call. The CDR3 has 12 residues. V was trimmed by 10 bases and J by 4 bases, leaving 13 bases between them. The germline V gene has CDR1 LNHDA and CDR2 SQIVND (reference sequence). This CDR3 reads CATRGWSYGYTF. The CDR3 coding sequence is TGTGCCACTCGAGGGTGGAGCTATGGCTACACCTTC.

V is TRBV6-4 and J is TRBJ1-5; no clear D gene. This CDR3 spans 12 amino acids. Germline V CDR1 and CDR2: MRHNA, SNTAGT. The germline V and J ends were trimmed by 2 bases and 1 base, with 0 bases remaining between them. The CDR3 spells CASSDSNQPQHF. The CDR3 region has the DNA TGTGCCAGCAGTGACAGCAATCAGCCCCAGCATTTT.

This clone was detected once. V and J are TRBV12-5 and TRBJ2-2; D ambiguous. Deletions cut 2 bases from V and 6 bases from J, with 10 bases between. The CDR3 has 14 amino acids. Germline CDR1 reads LGHNT; CDR2 reads FRNRAP. The CDR3 loop reads CASGLKGVAGELFF. CDR3 DNA sequence: TGTGCTAGTGGTTTGAAAGGCGTCGCCGGGGAGCTGTTTTTT.

J is TRBJ2-3 and V is TRBV29-1, with TRBD1 identical over 10 bases. This CDR3 is built from 14 residues. The germline V gene encodes CDR1 SQVTM and CDR2 ANQGSEA. J gave up 2 bases and V 7 bases, and 6 bases lay outside the gene matches. Written as DNA, the CDR3 is TGCAGCGCCTGGGGGACAGGGGCCACAGATACGCAGTATTTT. This sequence encodes CSAWGTGATDTQYF.

V and J are TRBV3-1 (or the pseudogene TRBV3-2) and TRBJ2-5; the match to TRBD1 covers 8 bases. Germline V gives CDR1 LGHDT, CDR2 YNNKEL (reference sequence). V was pared by 6 bases and J by 9 bases, with 12 bases of the junction left unmatched. The length of the CDR3 is 14 residues. The CDR3 DNA is TGTGCCAGCAGTCCACCGGGACAGGTCCTTCCCCAGTACTTC. This codes for CASSPPGQVLPQYF.

The chain has TRBV5-1 and TRBJ2-1; D remains ambiguous. This CDR3 has 12 amino acids. V lost 0 bases and J 6 bases, leaving 4 bases between the germline ends. Germline CDR1 reads SGHRS; CDR2 reads YFSETQ. CDR3 amino acids: CASSLGANEQFF. CDR3 DNA sequence: TGCGCCAGCAGCTTGGGTGCCAATGAGCAGTTCTTC.

This chain connects TRBV19 to TRBJ1-3; no firm D call. The CDR3 contains 14 residues. Trimming left V 7 bases short and J 0 bases short, with 10 bases between. Germline V gene sequence: CDR1 LNHDA, CDR2 SQIVND (reference sequence). This CDR3 is CASNFVHSGNTIYF. The CDR3 region has the DNA TGTGCCAGTAATTTCGTACACTCTGGAAACACCATATATTTT. The whole variable domain, filled in from reference TRBV19 and TRBJ1-3, reads DGGITQSPKYLFRKEGQNVTLSCEQNLNHDAMYWYRQDPGQGLRLIYYSQIVNDFQKGDIAEGYSVSREKKESFPLTVTSAQKNPTAFYLCASNFVHSGNTIYFGEGSWLTVV.

This clone showed up just once. The rearrangement uses TRBV12-3 or TRBV12-4 and TRBJ1-5; D not certain. This CDR3 contains 13 residues. Trimming took off 0 bases at V and 10 bases at J, with 10 bases between the two ends. The CDR3 DNA is TGTGCCAGCAGTTTAGCAATGCCGGGACCCCAGCATTTT. Translated, it gives CASSLAMPGPQHF.

The rearrangement joins TRBV6-5 to TRBJ2-2; D is unclear. Germline V gene data show CDR1 as MNHEY and CDR2 as SVGAGI. V was trimmed by 6 bases and J by 0 bases, leaving 8 bases between them. The CDR3 extends over 14 amino acids. The CDR3 reads CASRLGSNTGELFF. CDR3 in DNA: TGTGCCAGCAGGTTGGGGTCGAACACCGGGGAGCTGTTTTTT.

The chain recombines TRBV28 with TRBJ2-5; D is unresolved. V was pared by 5 bases and J by 7 bases, with 20 bases between. This CDR3 contains 15 residues. Germline V gene data show CDR1 as MDHEN and CDR2 as SYDVKM. The CDR3 nucleotides read TGTGCCAGCAGTCCGATCCTTGGACCGGTACCGACCCAGTACTTC. This codes for CASSPILGPVPTQYF.

V is TRBV29-1 and J is TRBJ2-1; no reliable D call. Trimming pared 0 bases from V and 4 bases from J, leaving 7 bases between. From germline, CDR1 is SQVTM and CDR2 ANQGSEA. The CDR3 covers 13 residues. The CDR3 here is CSVEDLRYNEQFF. CDR3 nucleotide sequence: TGCAGCGTTGAAGATTTGCGGTACAATGAGCAGTTCTTC.

The chain carries TRBV2 and TRBJ1-5; possibly TRBD1 for D (5 bases). The germline V gene has CDR1 SNHLY and CDR2 FYNNEI. Trimming took 2 bases from V and 3 from J, leaving 11 bases between them. The CDR3 length is 15 residues. The CDR3 is CASSEMGPFNQPQHF. DNA of the CDR3: TGTGCCAGCAGTGAAATGGGACCGTTCAATCAGCCCCAGCATTTT.

This clone occurred once. The chain joins TRBV6-5 to TRBJ1-2; no definite D call. The V and J ends lost 6 bases and 5 bases respectively, with 13 bases between them. The CDR3 has 13 residues. CDR1 is MNHEY, CDR2 SVGAGI, per germline. The DNA for the CDR3 is TGTGCCAGCAGGCCGGCCCAGTTGTATGGCTACACCTTC. Protein product: CASRPAQLYGYTF.

As to this clone: The junction shows a germline mismatch at one end, possibly a read error. This sequence joins TRBV5-5 and TRBJ1-6, with no clear D. CDR3 length: 17 amino acids. Per the germline V gene, CDR1 is SGHKS and CDR2 is YYEKEE (reference sequence). The CDR3 here is CASTPHITGRDNSPLHF. DNA for the CDR3: TGTGCCAGCACTCCCCACATCACGGGGAGGGATAACTCACCCCTCCACTTT.

This rearrangement joins TRBV4-1 to TRBJ2-5; 12 bases map to TRBD2. The CDR3 has 16 amino acids. Germline-derived CDR1 and CDR2 are MGHRA and YSYEKL. V was pared by 1 base and J by 0 bases, with 0 bases of the junction left unmatched. The CDR3 loop reads CASSQGLAGDQETQYF. CDR3 nucleotide sequence: TGCGCCAGCAGCCAAGGACTAGCGGGGGACCAAGAGACCCAGTACTTC.

The J gene is TRBJ2-3, the V gene TRBV6-5; possibly TRBD1 for D (5 bases). In germline, CDR1 is MNHEY, CDR2 SVGAGI. Between the trimmed V and J ends, which lost 7 bases and 0 bases, there was a span of 11 bases. The CDR3 runs 14 residues. The CDR3 nucleotides are TGTGCCAGCAACTCCCAGGGTAGCACAGATACGCAGTATTTT. Translating it yields CASNSQGSTDTQYF.

The gene calls are TRBV14 and TRBJ1-2; D is perhaps TRBD1 (5 bases). The CDR3 runs 13 residues. V shed 1 base and J shed 7 bases, with 10 bases lying between them. Germline-derived CDR1 and CDR2 are SGHDN and FVKESK. CDR3 in amino acids: CASSQGQGGGYTF. CDR3 in DNA: TGTGCCAGCAGCCAAGGCCAGGGTGGTGGCTACACCTTC.

This clone was seen a single time. The rearrangement links TRBV12-3 or TRBV12-4 to TRBJ1-5; D remains unclear. CDR3 size: 13 residues. Trimming removed 5 bases from V and 3 bases from J, with 8 bases in between. Here the CDR3 reads CASSAQYNQPQHF. The CDR3 bases are TGTGCCAGCAGTGCACAGTACAATCAGCCCCAGCATTTT.

The chain carries TRBV28 and TRBJ2-2; TRBD1 matches 8 bases. The CDR3 sequence is 16 residues long. Losses at the gene ends were 3 bases for V and 1 base for J; bases not matched to a gene: 4. Germline V gene lookup returns CDR1 MDHEN and CDR2 SYDVKM. CDR3 nucleotides: TGTGCCAGCAGTTTCTTGACAGGGGTGAACACCGGGGAGCTGTTTTTT. This codes for CASSFLTGVNTGELFF.

The V and J genes are TRBV19 and TRBJ1-5; D is uncertain. Germline CDR1 LNHDA, CDR2 SQIVND (reference sequence). The CDR3 is 16 amino acids. Trimming left V 7 bases short and J 0 bases short, with 16 bases between. Written as DNA, the CDR3 is TGTGCCAGTATGGGTTGGGCGGGGAATAGCAATCAGCCCCAGCATTTT. Encoded protein: CASMGWAGNSNQPQHF.

The rearrangement joins TRBV10-3 to TRBJ1-3; tentatively, D is TRBD1 (6 bases). The CDR3 loop spans 14 amino acids. Germline V gives CDR1 ENHRY, CDR2 SYGVKD. The V end lost 6 bases, the J end lost 4 bases, and 13 bases lay between the germline ends. CDR3 amino acids: CAISPGQSGNTIYF. The CDR3 bases are TGTGCCATCAGCCCAGGACAGAGCGGAAACACCATATATTTT.

The chain combines TRBV11-2 with TRBJ2-1, with D perhaps TRBD1 (6 bases). CDR3 length: 12 residues. The V gene's germline CDR1 is SGHAT and CDR2 FQNNGV. V dropped 11 bases and J dropped 8 bases, with 16 bases sitting between them. The CDR3 spells CAVVTGGHEQFF. The CDR3 DNA follows: TGTGCCGTAGTGACAGGAGGACATGAGCAGTTCTTC.

This clone came up once. This chain connects TRBV5-1 to TRBJ2-1; TRBD1 matches 8 bases. The CDR3 spans 16 residues. The germline gives CDR1 SGHRS, CDR2 YFSETQ. Trimming removed 3 bases from V and 7 bases from J; junction bases left unmatched: 12. The CDR3 DNA reads TGCGCCAGCAGCTGGTCTCGGACAGGGATAAGGAATGAGCAGTTCTTC. Its translation is CASSWSRTGIRNEQFF.

The genes are TRBV18 and TRBJ1-2; D is unclear. In germline, CDR1 is KGHSH, CDR2 LQKENI. Trimming took off 2 bases at V and 2 bases at J, with 15 bases between the two ends. This CDR3 has 16 amino acids. CDR3 region: CASSPVSGHLNYGYTF. CDR3 nucleotide sequence: TGTGCCAGCTCACCAGTATCCGGGCATCTCAACTATGGCTACACCTTC.

CDR3 nucleotides: TGTGCCAGCAGTCCTTGGGTGACCAGCACAGATACGCAGTATTTT. Translated, it gives CASSPWVTSTDTQYF. The chain employs TRBV6-5 and TRBJ2-3; D unclear. Germline CDR1 is MNHEY and CDR2 is SVGAGI. CDR3 length: 15 residues. Trimming stripped 5 bases from V and 0 bases from J, with 12 bases between.

This chain uses TRBV19 with TRBJ2-2; possibly TRBD2 for D (5 bases). CDR3 length equals 15 residues. Trimming left V 6 bases short and J 2 bases short, with 13 bases between. CDR1 is LNHDA and CDR2 is SQIVND in the germline V gene (reference sequence). The DNA of the CDR3 is TGTGCCAGTAGCGAGGGCTCCCGAAACACCGGGGAGCTGTTTTTT. The encoded protein is CASSEGSRNTGELFF.

The rearrangement uses TRBV11-3 and TRBJ1-1, with D unresolved. From germline, CDR1 is SGHNT and CDR2 YENEEA. The V end lost 5 bases, the J end lost 4 bases, and 11 bases lay between the germline ends. The CDR3 loop spans 13 amino acids. This chain's CDR3 is CASSQSGGTEAFF. CDR3 in DNA: TGTGCCAGCAGCCAATCGGGTGGCACTGAAGCTTTCTTT.